There are a few counts of the clone carrying this TCR beta chain. The entry originates in a study of T cells in Graves' hyperthyroidism and ophthalmopathy. The CDR3 sequence is 16 residues long. V was cut by 7 bases and J by 5 bases, with 22 bases left in between. CDR1 is MDHEN, CDR2 SYDVKM, per germline. RNA transcripts served as the template for amplifying TCR beta CDR3 regions. The HTBI primer set served for first-round RT-PCR of the TCR CDR3. One entry per CDR3 protein, called by TCRdb with MiXCR from the multiplex PCR reads. The data contain hundreds of thousands of distinct CDR3 sequences, about 20% of them seen just once; the ten biggest clones take up under 35%.

This chain uses TRBV28 with TRBJ2-3, with D possibly being TRBD1 or TRBD2 (5 bases each). Sequencing used blood. The origin of this receptor is a man aged 30 to 39 with Graves' ophthalmopathy. CDR3 coding DNA: TGTGCCAGCACGGATTGGGGACCCCGGGTCCTAGATACGCAGTATTTT. Its translation is CASTDWGPRVLDTQYF.